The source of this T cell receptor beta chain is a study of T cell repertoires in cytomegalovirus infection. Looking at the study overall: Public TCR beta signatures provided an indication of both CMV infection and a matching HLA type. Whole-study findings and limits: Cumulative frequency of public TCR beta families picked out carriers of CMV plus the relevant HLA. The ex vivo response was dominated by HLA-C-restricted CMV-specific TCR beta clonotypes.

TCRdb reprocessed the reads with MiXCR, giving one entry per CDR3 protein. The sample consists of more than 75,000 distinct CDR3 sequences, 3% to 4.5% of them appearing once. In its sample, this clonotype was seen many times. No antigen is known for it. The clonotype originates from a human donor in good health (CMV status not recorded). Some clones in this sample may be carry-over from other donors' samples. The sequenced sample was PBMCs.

The CDR3 spells CASSPRTGGTEAFF. The CDR3 nucleotides are TGTGCCAGCAGCCCCCGGACAGGGGGGACTGAAGCTTTCTTT. This chain joins TRBV7-9 and TRBJ1-1, with 10 nucleotides matching TRBD1. Trimming at V came to 5 bases and at J to 5 bases, leaving 5 bases not matched to a gene. The CDR3 runs 14 residues. Germline V lookup: CDR1 SEHNR, CDR2 FQNEAQ (reference sequence).